This TCR beta chain was profiled in a study of T cells in Graves' hyperthyroidism and ophthalmopathy. The overall study: At initial diagnosis, before any treatment had begun, peripheral blood was obtained.

RNA transcripts yielded amplified TCR beta CDR3 regions. The TCR CDR3 was amplified in a first-round RT-PCR using the HTBI primer set. One entry per CDR3 protein, called by TCRdb with MiXCR from the multiplex PCR reads. Of more than 550,000 distinct CDR3 sequences in the sample, 15% to 20% were seen once. Uncontrolled infection, other autoimmune disease, pregnancy or lactation barred patients from enrollment. Study observations and caveats: Prediction of ophthalmopathy progression came a median roughly 7.1 months pre-onset. Using 13 V-J features, a model discriminated ophthalmopathy from stable hyperthyroidism.

This clonotype has just a few counts. Its antigen is undetermined. This CDR3 has 15 amino acids. The germline CDR1 and CDR2 sequences are MNHEY and SVGAGI. Trimming took off 3 bases at V and 4 bases at J, with 14 bases between the two ends. Sequencing input: blood. The chain couples TRBV6-5 to TRBJ2-3; weak D call: TRBD2 (7 bases). The sequence derives from a woman in her 50s with Graves' hyperthyroidism that later progressed to Graves' ophthalmopathy. The CDR3 coding sequence is TGTGCCAGCAGTTATGGGGGGGGGCGGGCAGATACGCAGTATTTT. This translates into CASSYGGGRADTQYF.